A single T cell receptor (beta chain) is shown here with its context. Its antigen is currently not known. Per-base qualities were not stored, and no clone one base away is much larger. The immunoSEQ Assay, a bias-controlled multiplex PCR, was used to amplify TCRbeta CDR3 regions from genomic DNA. Per the authors' processing: The number of nucleated cells in each sample was estimated by amplification of reference gene primers within the assay. Sequence reads were collapsed and filtered to measure the absolute abundance of every unique TCRbeta CDR3 rearrangement. Productive Simpson clonality was computed per sample as the square root of Simpson's diversity index over productive rearrangements. TCRdb's version of the immuneACCESS table is confined to in-frame rearrangements and falls short of the full clone set. An unresolved V gene accounts for under half of the shortfall where checked; the remainder is of unknown origin. The V and J calls and clone size are taken from that table; D and trimming were inferred from the DNA. The sample table contains approximately 190,000 clones; only one count was recorded for about 86% of them. The ten top clones hold around 7.5% of the sample.

Participants in the prospective study were enrolled through a virtual design, were aged roughly 18 to 100 years, and lived in approximately 25 United States geographic areas. In the prospective study, cohorts were assigned on the basis of participant-reported clinical history obtained from a screening survey and a study questionnaire. Recovered participants in ImmuneRACE Cohort 3 were defined as having two consecutive negative NP/OP PCR tests, clearance from a healthcare professional, or resolution of symptoms. In the prospective study, whole blood, serum and a nasopharyngeal or oropharyngeal swab were collected from each participant by mobile phlebotomists. Prospective study participants could optionally give additional blood draws and questionnaires over an approximately two-month period. Prospective study blood samples were shipped either frozen or at room temperature before DNA extraction.

This sample stems from a study of blood T cell repertoires in COVID-19 (dated by TCRdb to 2018 to 2021). As for the study more broadly: Collaborator samples came from the United States, Italy and Spain and covered acute and convalescent phases of COVID-19. The material from the prospective study consisted of cDNA or gDNA derived from T cells, B-cell-depleted T cells, or PBMCs. The samples were drawn from the first 160 participants of the ongoing ImmuneRACE study and from some 1,300 subjects provided by 6 global collaborators. HLA class I and class II types, where available, came from metadata supplied by the sample provider rather than from assay-based typing. The sample metadata nearly always contained a de-identified subject ID, COVID-19 status, age in years and sex. The repertoires were released in a freely available public database meant as a resource for research on the immune response to SARS-CoV-2. Subjects who had been exposed to COVID-19, were actively infected with it, or had recovered from it provided the deeply sampled blood TCRbeta repertoires that made up the dataset.

General conclusions and limits of the study: How much clinical and demographic metadata was included differed by source and by participant, and the metadata was provided uncurated.

The cysteine opens and the phenylalanine closes a CDR3 of 15 amino acids. The sequence is cut down to CDR3 DNA, 45 bases in frame from base 1. The CDR1 and CDR2 encoded by the germline V gene are MDHEN and SYDVKM. The junction carries 16 bases between V and J, which are trimmed by 5 bases and 3 bases respectively. Sequencing was performed on PBMCs or T cells enriched from blood (not recorded which). This clonotype originated in a man in his forties who had recovered from COVID-19. The chain joins TRBV28 to TRBJ1-2, with the D gene call left open. The CDR3 protein: CASSISLGRDYGYTF. The DNA reads TGTGCCAGCAGTATTAGCTTAGGCCGAGACTATGGCTACACCTTC.